Shown below are 32 T cell receptor beta chains from a single sample sequenced in a study of blood T cells in healthy people across ages. Through a sample-barcoded 5' primer and a J-beta primer mix, a second PCR was run for roughly 6 to 11 cycles. MiXCR, run by TCRdb on the 5' RACE reads, gives a single entry per CDR3 protein. In the table there are about 800,000 distinct CDR3 sequences, 58% of which are singletons. Sequenced: blood. These receptors all stem from a young man in good health.

The chain couples TRBV9 to TRBJ2-5, with TRBD2 matching 11 bases. Germline V gene data show CDR1 as SGDLS and CDR2 as YYNGEE. J was trimmed by 4 bases and V by 2 bases; bases with no gene match: 7. This CDR3 has 16 amino acids. For the CDR3, the DNA is TGTGCCAGCAGCGTGACTAGCGGGATGGTGGGAGAGACCCAGTACTTC. This gives the protein CASSVTSGMVGETQYF. The full variable domain, its missing parts supplied by reference TRBV9 and TRBJ2-5, is DSGVTQTPKHLITATGQRVTLRCSPRSGDLSVYWYQQSLDQGLQFLIQYYNGEERAKGNILERFSAQQFPDLHSELNLSSLELGDSALYFCASSVTSGMVGETQYFGPGTRLLVL.

V is TRBV12-3 or TRBV12-4 and J is TRBJ2-5; D might be TRBD2 (6 bases). The last part of the DNA fits TRBJ2-7 better; the J call may be wrong. The CDR3 sequence is 14 residues long. CDR3 nucleotide sequence: TGTGCCAGCGGACCTGTGGGGGGTTTATACGAGCAGTACTTC. It specifies CASGPVGGLYEQYF.

The table lists this clonotype with many counts. The chain links TRBV29-1 to TRBJ2-6; TRBD1 might be the D (6 bases). Looked up from germline, CDR1 is SQVTM and CDR2 is ANQGSEA. Trimming took off 3 bases at V and 4 bases at J, with 10 bases between the two ends. The CDR3 contains 14 residues. The CDR3 here is CSVDGQPGANVLTF. In nucleotides, the CDR3 is TGCAGCGTTGATGGACAGCCAGGGGCCAACGTCCTGACTTTC.

The chain recombines TRBV7-3 with TRBJ2-3; D is unresolved. The CDR3 length is 14 residues. Trimming left V 0 bases short and J 4 bases short, with 8 bases between. The germline CDR1 and CDR2 sequences are SGHTA and FQGTGA. CDR3 bases: TGTGCCAGCAGCTTAACGCCCCCACCAGATACGCAGTATTTT. Translating gives CASSLTPPPDTQYF.

The chain has TRBV10-3 and TRBJ2-3; a possible D gene is TRBD1 (5 bases). The V end lost 8 bases, the J end lost 2 bases, and 17 bases lay between the germline ends. Germline assignment: CDR1 ENHRY and CDR2 SYGVKD. The CDR3 covers 15 residues. In DNA form, the CDR3 reads TGTGCCATCGGCGACAGCCCCGATTACACAGATACGCAGTATTTT. Protein product: CAIGDSPDYTDTQYF.

This clonotype was seen only a few times. The chain combines TRBV20-1 with TRBJ2-6; possibly TRBD2 for D (6 bases). This CDR3 comprises 16 residues. V lost 4 bases and J lost 0, with 13 bases in between. CDR1 and CDR2 (germline): DFQATT, SNEGSKA (reference sequence). DNA for the CDR3: TGCAGTGCTACCGGGAGAGAGAGCTCTGGGGCCAACGTCCTGACTTTC. As protein: CSATGRESSGANVLTF.

V and J are TRBV7-9 and TRBJ1-6, with D unclear. Trimming left V 8 bases short and J 10 bases short, with 3 bases between. Looked up from germline, CDR1 is SEHNR and CDR2 is FQNEAQ (reference sequence). CDR3 length equals 9 residues. The CDR3 bases are TGTGCCAGCGGGTCACCCCTCCACTTT. Encoded protein: CASGSPLHF.

The chain uses TRBV6-2 or TRBV6-3 and TRBJ1-1; D unclear. The germline V gene encodes CDR1 MNHEY and CDR2 SVGEGT. The germline V and J ends were trimmed by 4 bases and 5 bases, with 11 bases remaining between them. The CDR3 has 13 amino acids. The CDR3 loop reads CASSWSEKTEAFF. CDR3 in DNA: TGTGCCAGCAGTTGGAGTGAGAAGACTGAAGCTTTCTTT.

The chain has TRBV4-1 and TRBJ2-7; D is perhaps TRBD1 or TRBD2 (5 bases each). The V gene's germline CDR1 is MGHRA and CDR2 YSYEKL. This CDR3 comprises 15 residues. V lost 0 bases and J 2 bases, leaving 11 bases between the germline ends. The CDR3 region has the DNA TGCGCCAGCAGCCAAGACGCAGGGAGACCCTACGAGCAGTACTTC. Translated, it gives CASSQDAGRPYEQYF.

This chain joins TRBV6-6 and TRBJ1-2, with D unresolved. The CDR3 has 12 amino acids. CDR1 and CDR2 (germline): MNHNY, SVGAGI (reference sequence). The V end was cut by 7 bases, the J end by 4 bases, with 10 bases between. In nucleotides, the CDR3 is TGTGCCAGCAAAGACACATCCTATGGCTACACCTTC. Translated, it gives CASKDTSYGYTF.

This clonotype was detected a few times. CDR3 residues: CASSPTKNQPQHF. The CDR3 DNA sequence: TGTGCCAGCAGCCCCACAAAGAATCAGCCCCAGCATTTT. The V and J genes are TRBV4-2 and TRBJ1-5; no definite D call. This CDR3 comprises 13 residues. CDR1 and CDR2 from the germline V gene are LGHNA and YNFKEQ. V lost 4 bases and J lost 4, with 8 bases in between.

This sequence joins TRBV14 and TRBJ2-7; D might be TRBD1 (5 bases). CDR3 length equals 14 residues. The germline V and J ends were trimmed by 1 base and 7 bases, with 14 bases remaining between them. Germline assignment: CDR1 SGHDN and CDR2 FVKESK. The CDR3 coding sequence is TGTGCCAGCAGCCAAGGGTGGTCGGCAGGGGAGCAGTACTTC. Translation: CASSQGWSAGEQYF. The full variable domain, with the rest looked up from reference TRBV14 and TRBJ2-7, is EAGVTQFPSHSVIEKGQTVTLRCDPISGHDNLYWYRRVMGKEIKFLLHFVKESKQDESGMPNNRFLAERTGGTYSTLKVQPAELEDSGVYFCASSQGWSAGEQYFGPGTRLTVT.

This clonotype was recorded a few times. The DNA for the CDR3 is TGTGCCAGCAGCCCCCGGCGGGGGTATGGCTACACCTTC. Translation: CASSPRRGYGYTF. This rearrangement joins TRBV7-2 to TRBJ1-2; TRBD1 might be the D (5 bases). Trimming removed 5 bases from V and 5 bases from J, with 12 bases in between. The CDR3 has 13 residues. Germline-derived CDR1 and CDR2 are SGHTA and FQGNSA.

The V gene is TRBV15, the J gene TRBJ2-7; D not resolved. Trimming removed 0 bases from V and 1 base from J, with 10 bases in between. Looked up from germline, CDR1 is LNHNV and CDR2 is YYDKDF (reference sequence). The length of the CDR3 is 15 residues. The CDR3 DNA sequence: TGTGCCACCAGCAGAGATCTGGTAAGGTCCTACGAGCAGTACTTC. It yields the protein CATSRDLVRSYEQYF. Full variable domain (remainder filled in from reference TRBV15 and TRBJ2-7): DAMVIQNPRYQVTQFGKPVTLSCSQTLNHNVMYWYQQKSSQAPKLLFHYYDKDFNNEADTPDNFQSRRPNTSFCFLDIRSPGLGDTAMYLCATSRDLVRSYEQYFGPGTRLTVT.

A remark on this clonotype: A clone one base away is much larger, so this may be a read error. The chain carries TRBV29-1 and TRBJ2-5; 7 bases align to TRBD1. Germline lookup yields CDR1 SQVTM and CDR2 ANQGSEA. The CDR3 is made up of 11 amino acids. Trimming took 2 bases from V and 11 from J; bases not matched to a gene: 5. CDR3 bases: TGCAGCGTTGAAAAGGGACAGTGGCAGTACTTC. Protein product: CSVEKGQWQYF.

A few counts support this clonotype. V gene TRBV5-1 combines with J gene TRBJ2-3; TRBD1 matches at 8 bases. V lost 0 bases, J lost 0 bases, and 12 bases stayed unmatched. This CDR3 is 19 amino acids long. Germline assignment: CDR1 SGHRS and CDR2 YFSETQ. CDR3 protein: CASSLDTGTGYRSTDTQYF. For the CDR3, the DNA is TGCGCCAGCAGCTTGGATACCGGGACAGGCTATAGGAGCACAGATACGCAGTATTTT.

V is TRBV9 and J is TRBJ1-1; maybe TRBD1 (5 bases). The CDR3 runs to 15 residues. Per germline, CDR1 SGDLS and CDR2 YYNGEE. The V gene lost 0 bases and the J gene lost 4 bases, with 13 bases spanning the gap. The CDR3 DNA sequence: TGTGCCAGCAGCGTAGAAACGGGGCATGGCACTGAAGCTTTCTTT. It yields the protein CASSVETGHGTEAFF.

Only a few counts were recorded for this clonotype. V is TRBV28 and J is TRBJ2-7, with 9 positions matching TRBD1. This CDR3 has 15 residues. The ends lost 6 bases at V and 6 bases at J; junction bases unmatched: 12. Looked up from germline, CDR1 is MDHEN and CDR2 is SYDVKM. The CDR3 DNA sequence: TGTGCCAGCAGCTCCCTCCGGGACAGGGTCGTCGAGCAGTACTTC. Protein: CASSSLRDRVVEQYF.

The V call is TRBV6-5, the J call TRBJ2-5; 12 bases are a match to TRBD2. TRBJ2-1 matches the DNA end more closely, so the J call is doubtful. Germline V gene lookup returns CDR1 MNHEY and CDR2 SVGAGI. The CDR3 is made up of 16 amino acids. The CDR3 loop is CASRKLAGGNQETQFF. The CDR3 DNA sequence: TGTGCCAGCAGAAAACTAGCGGGGGGCAACCAAGAGACCCAGTTCTTC.

Regarding this clonotype: The junction does not match germline at one end; this may be a read error. V and J are TRBV7-9 and TRBJ2-3; TRBD1 matches at 8 bases. CDR1 is SEHNR and CDR2 is FQNEAQ in the germline V gene (reference sequence). The CDR3 length is 14 residues. For the CDR3, the DNA is TGTGCCAGCAGCTTATCAGGGGGCACATATACGCAGTATTTT. Its translation is CASSLSGGTYTQYF.

In its sample, this clonotype was seen a few times. V and J are TRBV6-5 and TRBJ1-2, with D unresolved. Germline V lookup: CDR1 MNHEY, CDR2 SVGAGI. Trimming took off 6 bases at V and 0 bases at J, with 8 bases between the two ends. The CDR3 is 13 amino acids. CDR3 DNA sequence: TGTGCCAGCAGAAGGGAAGCTAACTATGGCTACACCTTC. Residues: CASRREANYGYTF.

The gene calls are TRBV10-3 and TRBJ2-5; D is perhaps TRBD2 (7 bases). Looked up from germline, CDR1 is ENHRY and CDR2 is SYGVKD. The CDR3 has 12 amino acids. Trimming shortened V by 7 bases and J by 11 bases, and 17 bases separated the two germline ends. CDR3 amino acids: CAIKGDYNEQYF. DNA of the CDR3: TGTGCCATCAAGGGGGACTACAATGAGCAGTACTTC.

This rearrangement joins TRBV9 to TRBJ1-6; D remains unclear. The CDR3 runs to 13 residues. Germline V CDR1 and CDR2: SGDLS, YYNGEE. V lost 3 bases and J 16 bases, leaving 17 bases between the germline ends. This chain's CDR3 is CASSDGGLDLLHF. CDR3 sequence (DNA): TGTGCCAGCAGCGACGGTGGATTAGACTTACTCCACTTT.

The chain combines TRBV20-1 with TRBJ2-1; D unclear. The length of the CDR3 is 15 residues. Germline V gene sequence: CDR1 DFQATT, CDR2 SNEGSKA (reference sequence). Trimming stripped 5 bases from V and 0 bases from J, with 14 bases between. The CDR3 nucleotides read TGCAGTGCTCCGATCCCCCTTAGCTCCTACAATGAGCAGTTCTTC. Translating gives CSAPIPLSSYNEQFF.

The V gene is TRBV4-2, the J gene TRBJ2-3, with D unresolved. CDR3 length: 16 residues. Germline CDR1 is LGHNA and CDR2 is YNFKEQ. Trimming took 0 bases from V and 0 from J, leaving 10 bases between them. CDR3 region: CASSQEERPSTDTQYF. The DNA for the CDR3 is TGTGCCAGCAGCCAAGAGGAGAGACCTAGCACAGATACGCAGTATTTT.

There are a few counts of this clonotype. The chain couples TRBV6-1 to TRBJ2-1, with D possibly TRBD2 on 6 matching bases. CDR1 is MNHNS, CDR2 SASEGT, per germline. CDR3 length: 15 residues. V lost 0 bases, J lost 4 bases, and 10 bases lay in between. The CDR3 DNA reads as TGTGCCAGCAGTGAAGCTAGCGGCTCTTACAATGAGCAGTTCTTC. Protein product: CASSEASGSYNEQFF.

Here the CDR3 reads CASSSPRELSYNEQFF. Here the CDR3 DNA reads TGCGCCAGCAGCTCCCCGCGGGAGTTGTCCTACAATGAGCAGTTCTTC. J is TRBJ2-1 and V is TRBV5-1, with TRBD2 identical over 7 bases. V was clipped by 3 bases and J by 1 base; unmatched bases: 7. Germline V gene sequence: CDR1 SGHRS, CDR2 YFSETQ. The CDR3 runs 16 residues.

This clonotype was observed a handful of times. This CDR3 reads CSASPGTASIEQYF. The CDR3 region has the DNA TGCAGTGCTAGCCCCGGGACAGCTTCGATCGAGCAGTACTTC. The J gene is TRBJ2-7, the V gene TRBV20-1; 7 bases map to TRBD1. CDR3 size: 14 residues. The junction had 11 bases not matched to a gene; V was cut back by 3 bases and J by 6 bases. Looked up from germline, CDR1 is DFQATT and CDR2 is SNEGSKA (reference sequence).

Turning to this clonotype: A read error may account for a junction end that differs from germline. This sequence joins TRBV27 and TRBJ2-1; maybe TRBD1 (5 bases). CDR3 length: 14 amino acids. Germline V gives CDR1 MNHEY, CDR2 SMNVEV (reference sequence). The CDR3 bases are TGTGCCGGCAGTTTAGTCCAGGGTCGCAATGAGCAGTTCTTC. It codes for CAGSLVQGRNEQFF.

This rearrangement joins TRBV20-1 to TRBJ2-7; 7 positions agree with TRBD2. Germline loops: CDR1 DFQATT, CDR2 SNEGSKA (reference sequence). V lost 0 bases to trimming and J lost 3 bases; unmatched junction nucleotides: 8. The CDR3 has 15 residues. CDR3 in DNA: TGCAGTGCTAGAGATCTTGGCGGGAGCGGCTACGAGCAGTACTTC. It codes for CSARDLGGSGYEQYF.

This sequence joins TRBV3-1 and TRBJ2-1; possibly TRBD2 for D (7 bases). V lost 4 bases, J lost 10 bases, and 29 bases lay in between. Germline assignment: CDR1 LGHDT and CDR2 YNNKEL (reference sequence). The CDR3 is 18 amino acids. Here the CDR3 reads CASSRIDVGLGGVSEQFF. The CDR3 region has the DNA TGTGCCAGCAGCCGAATAGATGTTGGACTAGGGGGGGTGAGCGAGCAGTTCTTC.

Points on this clonotype: A read error may account for a junction end that differs from germline. V and J are TRBV27 and TRBJ1-6, with a possible D match to TRBD1 (5 bases). Germline V gene sequence: CDR1 MNHEY, CDR2 SMNVEV (reference sequence). The length of the CDR3 is 13 residues. CDR3 in amino acids: CASSLDRTSPLHF. The CDR3 bases are TGTGCCAGCAGTCTCGACAGAACCTCACCTCTCCACTTT.